The 5 T cell receptor beta chains listed next were all sequenced from one sample in a study of regulatory T cells in long-lasting Graves disease. With iRepertoire HTBI primers and Arm-PCR of CDR3 regions, TCR beta libraries were built. MiXCR was run by TCRdb on the multiplex PCR reads, yielding one entry per CDR3 protein. The table lists roughly 470,000 distinct CDR3 sequences, roughly 20% of them singletons, with about 7.8% in the top ten. Time point indicated: persistent/refractory GD, antithyroid drugs over 5 years with positive TRAb. Following extraction of RNA from PBMCs, that RNA was used to make the TCR library. The specimen comprised peripheral blood mononuclear cells (PBMCs), sampled when the disease was refractory, from a patient treated with antithyroid drugs. The origin of the receptors is a female donor with Graves disease.

This clonotype was seen a few times. The V call is TRBV5-1, the J call TRBJ2-7; 9 bases line up with TRBD1. Germline V gives CDR1 SGHRS, CDR2 YFSETQ. CDR3 length: 15 residues. The V segment lost 4 bases and the J segment 1 base; nucleotides outside the gene matches: 6. The CDR3, as DNA: TGCGCCAGCAGCATAACCGGGACAGGGTCCTACGAGCAGTACTTC. Translation gives CASSITGTGSYEQYF. Drawing the rest from reference TRBV5-1 and TRBJ2-7, the complete variable domain is KAGVTQTPRYLIKTRGQQVTLSCSPISGHRSVSWYQQTPGQGLQFLFEYFSETQRNKGNFPGRFSGRQFSNSRSEMNVSTLELGDSALYLCASSITGTGSYEQYFGPGTRLTVT.

This clonotype came up many times. V gene TRBV6-2 or TRBV6-3 combines with J gene TRBJ2-7; D gene unclear. V lost 1 base and J lost 3, with 10 bases in between. CDR3 length: 14 amino acids. CDR1 and CDR2 from the germline V gene are MNHEY and SVGEGT. CDR3 residues: CASSYFSGYYEQYF. The CDR3 coding sequence is TGTGCCAGCAGTTACTTTTCTGGATACTACGAGCAGTACTTC.

The chain is built from TRBV14 and TRBJ1-4; D gene ambiguous. The germline V gene encodes CDR1 SGHDN and CDR2 FVKESK. There are 14 residues in the CDR3. Between the trimmed V and J ends, which lost 2 bases and 4 bases, there was a span of 8 bases. CDR3 bases: TGTGCCAGCAGCCAACAGGTCCTTAATGAAAAACTGTTTTTT. Residues: CASSQQVLNEKLFF.

The V and J genes are TRBV19 and TRBJ2-2; D might be TRBD2 (5 bases). Per the germline V gene, CDR1 is LNHDA and CDR2 is SQIVND (reference sequence). The CDR3 spans 19 residues. V lost 5 bases and J lost 5, with 27 bases in between. The CDR3 loop is CASSLMQHGRRRKTGELFF. The CDR3 DNA follows: TGTGCCAGTAGTCTGATGCAGCATGGGAGACGCCGAAAGACCGGGGAGCTGTTTTTT.

This clonotype has at least ten counts. The chain uses TRBV6-1 and TRBJ1-1; 8 bases fit TRBD1. With 8 bases clipped from V and 2 bases from J, the junction kept 7 bases outside the gene matches. This CDR3 region has 14 residues. Germline V gene data show CDR1 as MNHNS and CDR2 as SASEGT. CDR3: CASAKQGVNTEAFF. The CDR3 DNA follows: TGTGCCAGCGCAAAACAGGGGGTAAACACTGAAGCTTTCTTT.